Listed below are T cell receptor beta chains from one sample, sequenced in a study of cytotoxic CD8 clonotypes in ibrutinib-treated CLL. Generated by immunoSEQ multiplex PCR, the TCRdb table keeps only in-frame clones and is missing some. This sample yields tens of thousands of clones, of which roughly three fifths are seen a single time; around 20% belongs to the top ten. Sequencing was performed on PBMCs, taken after 24 months of ibrutinib treatment. These receptors were taken from a human donor with chronic lymphocytic leukemia. Each CDR3 is given with its conserved first and last residue. The order of the fields is J gene, V gene, D gene, clone size, CDR3 DNA, CDR3 protein. The D gene is left open where the match is weak. Only part of the rows carry a size: once, few, many, or a class if the clone is expanded.

TRBJ2-7 | TRBV28 | . | . | TGTGCCAGCAGTCAGACGCCCTCCTACGAGCAGTACTTC | CASSQTPSYEQYF
TRBJ1-2 | TRBV5-4 | . | few | TGTGCCAGCAGCTTGGATCCGGGATCGAGCTATGGCTACACCTTC | CASSLDPGSSYGYTF
TRBJ1-1 | TRBV27 | . | . | TGTGCCAGCAGTTCTCTGGGCCCGATAATGAACACTGAAGCTTTCTTT | CASSSLGPIMNTEAFF
TRBJ2-7 | TRBV7-8 | TRBD1 | . | TGTGCCAGCAGCTTAAGCGGGACAGGGCTCCTCGAGCAGTACTTC | CASSLSGTGLLEQYF
TRBJ1-4 | TRBV7-9 | . | . | TGTGCCAGCAGCTTAGAGGGGTCCACTAATGAAAAACTGTTTTTT | CASSLEGSTNEKLFF
TRBJ1-5 | TRBV11-1 | . | . | TGTGCCAGCAGTAAAGGGCTCATCCAGCATTTT | CASSKGLIQHF
TRBJ2-3 | TRBV27 | . | . | TGTGCCAGCACTATGAGGCCTAGCACAGATACGCAGTATTTT | CASTMRPSTDTQYF
TRBJ2-2 | TRBV7-9 | . | . | TGTGCCAGCAGCCTCGTTTCAGCCGGGGAGCTGTTTTTT | CASSLVSAGELFF
TRBJ1-1 | TRBV6-5 | TRBD1 | . | TGTGCCAGCAGCGCCGCCAGGACAGGGAACACTGAAGCTTTCTTT | CASSAARTGNTEAFF
TRBJ1-1 | TRBV7-8 | . | few | TGTGCCAGCAGCTTATTCGTGGGCGATGAAGCTTTCTTT | CASSLFVGDEAFF
TRBJ2-2 | TRBV27 | . | . | TGTGCCAGTAGTCGGCCGAACACCGGGGAGCTGTTTTTT | CASSRPNTGELFF
TRBJ2-3 | TRBV5-1 | . | . | TGCGCCAGCAGCCCCGATTGGTCAGTCCCCACAGATACGCAGTATTTT | CASSPDWSVPTDTQYF
TRBJ2-7 | TRBV28 | . | few | TGTGCCAGCATGCAGGTTTGGGCCTACGAGCAGTACTTC | CASMQVWAYEQYF
TRBJ1-5 | TRBV6-9 | . | . | TGTGCCAGCAGTTTGATAGGCGGCAATCAGCCCCAGCATTTT | CASSLIGGNQPQHF
TRBJ2-1 | TRBV5-1 | . | . | TGCGCCAGCAGCTTGGCTAGTCGTAGGGCTCACAATGAGCAGTTCTTC | CASSLASRRAHNEQFF
TRBJ2-1 | TRBV4-2 | . | few | TGTGCCAGCAGCCAAGAATTCCTCGATGAGCAGTTCTTC | CASSQEFLDEQFF
TRBJ2-5 | TRBV19 | . | few | TGTGCCAGTCGGGGGCTAGATTTGGAGACCCAGTACTTC | CASRGLDLETQYF
TRBJ1-2 | TRBV4-3 | TRBD1 | . | TGCGCCAGCAGCCGATTGGGACAGGGCAGCTATGGCTACACCTTC | CASSRLGQGSYGYTF
TRBJ2-2 | TRBV6-5 | . | few | TGTGCCAGCAGCCAGTACACCGGGGAGCTGTTTTTT | CASSQYTGELFF
TRBJ1-4 | TRBV28 | . | . | TGTGCCAGCAGTTTGACCCCCGGGAATGGTGAAAAACTGTTTTTT | CASSLTPGNGEKLFF
TRBJ1-4 | TRBV6-6 | TRBD1 | few | TGTGCCAGCAGTTCGCCGGGACAGGGAAGTGAAAAACTGTTTTTT | CASSSPGQGSEKLFF
TRBJ2-1 | TRBV11-3 | . | many | TGTGCCAGCAGCCTCCGGGGGAGCTCCTACAATGAGCAGTTCTTC | CASSLRGSSYNEQFF
TRBJ1-5 | TRBV27 | . | . | TGTGCCAGCAGGGGGGGACGAAGTCTGCCCCAGCATTTT | CASRGGRSLPQHF
TRBJ1-4 | TRBV18 | . | . | TGTGCCAGCTCAGAGACCGGGATCGGTAATGAAAAACTGTTTTTT | CASSETGIGNEKLFF
TRBJ2-3 | TRBV28 | TRBD2 | . | TGTGCCAGCAGCGTCCAGCGGGGGCCGACAGGAGATACGCAGTATTTT | CASSVQRGPTGDTQYF
TRBJ1-2 | TRBV28 | TRBD1 | . | TGTGCCAGCAGACCCCCCGACAGGGCTAGCTATGGCTACACCTTC | CASRPPDRASYGYTF
TRBJ2-3 | TRBV2 | . | . | TGTGCCAGCACTTGGGGTTCCCGCGCGCAGGGCGAGGTTTTGACCAGTACAGATACGCAGTATTTT | CASTWGSRAQGEVLTSTDTQYF
TRBJ2-3 | TRBV6-1 | . | . | TGTGCCAGCAGTGTCGGCCCCCCTAGCACAGATACGCAGTATTTT | CASSVGPPSTDTQYF
TRBJ2-7 | TRBV2 | . | many | TGTGCCAGCAGCGAGTGGTACGAGCAGTACTTC | CASSEWYEQYF
TRBJ2-5 | TRBV6-1 | TRBD1 | . | TGTGCCAGCACTCGGACAGGGGTACAAGAGACCCAGTACTTC | CASTRTGVQETQYF
TRBJ2-5 | TRBV11-2 | TRBD2 | few | TGTGCCAGCAGCCCCCCCGGGAGGGGGCAAGAGACCCAGTACTTC | CASSPPGRGQETQYF
TRBJ2-6 | TRBV19 | . | . | TGTGCCACCGACGGGGGAGGGGGCGCCGGCTCTGGGGCCAACGTCCTGACTTTC | CATDGGGGAGSGANVLTF
TRBJ2-3 | TRBV7-8 | . | . | TGTGCCAGCAACACCATTGGGGGTTTTGTTGATACGCAGTATTTT | CASNTIGGFVDTQYF
TRBJ1-1 | TRBV6-5 | . | . | TGTGCTACACAGGATGTGAACACTGAAGCTTTCTTT | CATQDVNTEAFF
TRBJ2-3 | TRBV7-2 | TRBD2 | . | TGTGCCAGCAGCTTAGTAGCGGGAGTTGCAGATACGCAGTATTTT | CASSLVAGVADTQYF
TRBJ1-6 | TRBV10-3 | TRBD1 | few | TGTGCCATCAGTGATGCCTTCGGACAGGGAGCCACCCCACCCCTCCACTTT | CAISDAFGQGATPPLHF
TRBJ2-1 | TRBV9 | . | . | TGTGCCAGCAGCGGTCCTGAGCAGTTCTTC | CASSGPEQFF
TRBJ2-7 | TRBV19 | TRBD1 | few | TGTGCCAGTAGTGGGACAGGCGGATACGAGCAGTACTTC | CASSGTGGYEQYF
TRBJ2-2 | TRBV27 | . | once | TGTGCCAGCAGTTTATCCCAGGGTTGGGGGGAGCTGTTTTTT | CASSLSQGWGELFF
TRBJ1-5 | TRBV6-1 | TRBD1 | . | TGTGCCAGCACCCACAGGGGGCTACGTCAGCCCCAGCATTTT | CASTHRGLRQPQHF
TRBJ1-3 | TRBV5-1 | TRBD1 | . | TGCGCCAGCAGCCCGACGACAGGGGGAGGAAACACCATATATTTT | CASSPTTGGGNTIYF
TRBJ1-2 | TRBV5-4 | TRBD1 | . | TGTGCCAGCAGCGCGGGGACAGTCAACGCGTATGGCTACACCTTC | CASSAGTVNAYGYTF
TRBJ2-1 | TRBV25-1 | . | . | TGTGCCAGCAGTGATGGAGCATCCTACAATGAGCAGTTCTTC | CASSDGASYNEQFF
TRBJ2-1 | TRBV27 | . | . | TGTGCCAGCAGCCAAACAGGGTCCTACAATGAGCAGTTCTTC | CASSQTGSYNEQFF
TRBJ1-5 | TRBV2 | . | . | TGTGCCAGCGGGGGGGGCAATCAGCCCCAGCATTTT | CASGGGNQPQHF
TRBJ2-7 | TRBV6-5 | . | . | TGTGCCAGCAGTTCCGTACCGGGACTCAGACAGGACGAGCAGTACTTC | CASSSVPGLRQDEQYF
TRBJ2-7 | TRBV7-2 | TRBD2 | . | TGTGCCAGCAGCCTTAGCGGGAGGGCCAAATATGGAGAGCAGTACTTC | CASSLSGRAKYGEQYF
TRBJ1-5 | TRBV28 | . | many | TGTGCCAGCAGTTTAGGGGGGTACCGCAATCAGCCCCAGCATTTT | CASSLGGYRNQPQHF
TRBJ2-3 | TRBV29-1 | TRBD2 | . | TGCAGCGTTGTGCTCGGCGGGAGACGTGCAGATACGCAGTATTTT | CSVVLGGRRADTQYF
TRBJ2-7 | TRBV5-1 | . | few | TGCGCCAGCAAGGACAATACCTACGAGCAGTACTTC | CASKDNTYEQYF
TRBJ2-3 | TRBV5-1 | TRBD1 | . | TGCGCCAGTTCGGACAGGGGAATAGATACGCAGTATTTT | CASSDRGIDTQYF
TRBJ2-1 | TRBV20-1 | . | . | TGCAGTGCTAGTAGGGGGAAAGAGCAGTTCTTC | CSASRGKEQFF
TRBJ1-6 | TRBV13 | TRBD1 | few | TGTGCCAGCAGCGACCGGGACAGGAATTCACCCCTCCACTTT | CASSDRDRNSPLHF